Detailed here is one TCR beta chain. The PCR contained 60 Vbeta and 13 Jbeta primers. The method was immunoSEQ multiplex PCR; TCRdb's version includes in-frame clones alone and lacks a portion of them. The table records around 140,000 clones, approximately 80% of them present only once. Looked up from germline, CDR1 is SGHNT and CDR2 is YYREEE (reference sequence). CDR3 length equals 15 residues. J gave up 6 bases and V 4 bases, and 9 bases lay outside the gene matches. These data originate in a study of cytomegalovirus exposure and HLA in healthy donors. The V and J genes are TRBV5-4 and TRBJ2-1; TRBD2 matches at 8 bases. The sequenced material came from PBMCs. The receptor was isolated from a man between 25 and 39 years old in good health and CMV-seropositive. The CDR3 DNA is TGTGCCAGCAGCCTACTAGCGGTAGGGGTCAATGAGCAGTTCTTC. This codes for CASSLLAVGVNEQFF.